A single sample is the source of the 17 T cell receptor beta chains below, sequenced in a study of tumor-infiltrating lymphocytes in primary liver carcinoma. Priming with a constant-region primer yielded TCR beta cDNA from roughly 490 ng total RNA. Slightly modified ARM-PCR, run as three nested multiplex PCR rounds, produced the TCR beta libraries. TRBV1-TRBV30 forward primers and a C-beta reverse primer were used in the first two PCR rounds, which each ran for about 10 cycles. TCRdb reprocessed the multiplex PCR reads via MiXCR and lists one record per CDR3 protein. The sample holds 45,000 to 55,000 distinct CDR3 sequences; less than 85% are singletons and the top ten take 29%. Both RNA and DNA were isolated together from about 21-30 mg of bulk tissue that had not been sorted. What was sequenced was liver tumor tissue from sampling region 5. The subset denotes: tumor region T5, tumor centre. These TCRs come from a man in his forties with primary liver carcinoma and hepatitis B virus infection.

This clonotype occurred many times. One end of the junction varies from germline; a read error may be responsible. This sequence joins TRBV10-3 and TRBJ2-5, with D possibly being TRBD2 (6 bases). This CDR3 is built from 14 residues. The germline V gene encodes CDR1 ENHRY and CDR2 SYGVKD. The CDR3 reads CAISGPSPGETQHF. The CDR3 region has the DNA TGTGCCATCAGTGGGCCATCGCCGGGAGAGACCCAGCACTTC.

The V call is TRBV11-2, the J call TRBJ2-1, with a tentative D call TRBD2 (6 bases). Trimming removed 7 bases at V and 10 bases at J, with 26 bases between. Germline V lookup: CDR1 SGHAT, CDR2 FQNNGV. This CDR3 comprises 16 residues. For the CDR3, the DNA is TGTGCCAGCAACTCGCGCCCCAGTGGGAGGATCTACGAGCAGTTCTTC. It specifies CASNSRPSGRIYEQFF.

Turning to this clonotype: A much bigger clone sits one base away, suggesting this may be a read error. The conserved final phenylalanine or tryptophan is absent from the CDR3, which likely points to a read error. The chain carries TRBV12-3 or TRBV12-4 and TRBJ2-1; D is possibly TRBD1 or TRBD2 (6 bases each). V lost 4 bases and J lost 0, with 13 bases in between. The CDR3 covers 16 residues. CDR3 loop: CASSSWGASSYNEQFL. The CDR3 DNA reads TGTGCCAGCAGTTCCTGGGGGGCTAGCTCCTACAATGAGCAGTTCCTC.

Points on this clonotype: This likely comes from a read error, as the CDR3 has no conserved phenylalanine or tryptophan at its end. The chain has TRBV6-5 and TRBJ2-1; D gene ambiguous. Germline lookup yields CDR1 MNHEY and CDR2 SVGAGI. The CDR3 is made up of 13 amino acids. Written as DNA, the CDR3 is TGTGGCAGCAGTTCCCCCTCCTACAATGAGCAGTTCTTG. It translates to CGSSSPSYNEQFL.

The sample holds many counts of this clonotype. V is TRBV4-1 and J is TRBJ2-1; TRBD1 matches at 9 bases. From germline, CDR1 is MGHRA and CDR2 YSYEKL. With 2 bases clipped from V and 4 bases from J, the junction kept 3 bases outside the gene matches. CDR3 length equals 15 residues. CDR3 sequence: CASSQSGQGYNEQFF. The CDR3 DNA reads TGCGCCAGCAGCCAATCGGGACAGGGATACAATGAGCAGTTCTTC.

On this clonotype itself: At one boundary the junction diverges from the germline segment, which might be a read error. CDR3 DNA sequence: TGTGTCAGCAGCCAAACAGCGGGAGGGAACTACGAGCAGTACTTC. Its translation: CVSSQTAGGNYEQYF. The V and J genes are TRBV4-2 and TRBJ2-7; 10 nucleotides match TRBD2. There are 15 residues in the CDR3. Germline loops: CDR1 LGHNA, CDR2 YNFKEQ.

About this clonotype itself: This CDR3 is missing its conserved last phenylalanine or tryptophan, likely due to a read error. This sequence joins TRBV10-3 and TRBJ2-3; 8 bases align to TRBD2. The CDR3 loop spans 15 amino acids. Germline-derived CDR1 and CDR2 are ENHRY and SYGVKD. Here the CDR3 DNA reads TGTTCCATCAGTGAGAGAGCGGGAGCAACAGATACGCAGTATCTC. Encoded protein: CSISERAGATDTQYL.

This clonotype was detected a few times. A read error may produce the germline difference seen at one junction end. The J gene is TRBJ2-1, the V gene TRBV4-1; 11 positions match TRBD2. The CDR3 sequence is 18 residues long. The germline V gene has CDR1 MGHRA and CDR2 YSYEKL. This CDR3 is CTSSQVPLAGGSYNEQFF. DNA of the CDR3: TGCACCAGCAGCCAAGTTCCTCTAGCGGGAGGTTCATATAATGAGCAGTTCTTC.

As concerns this clonotype: This likely comes from a read error, as the CDR3 has no conserved phenylalanine or tryptophan at its end. The chain links TRBV6-6 to TRBJ1-1; tentatively, D is TRBD1 (5 bases). The CDR3 totals 12 residues. Between the trimmed V and J ends, which lost 2 bases and 6 bases, there was a span of 7 bases. CDR1 MNHNY and CDR2 SVGAGI come from the germline V gene (reference sequence). Written as DNA, the CDR3 is TGTGCCAGCAGTTACGGGGACGCTGAAGCTTTCTTA. It codes for CASSYGDAEAFL.

This clonotype appeared a few times. This chain links TRBV19 with TRBJ2-7; 8 nucleotides align to TRBD2. The junction had 7 bases not matched to a gene; V was cut back by 6 bases and J by 0 bases. Germline V gene lookup returns CDR1 LNHDA and CDR2 SQIVND (reference sequence). This CDR3 contains 15 residues. In DNA form, the CDR3 reads TGTGCCAGTAGCCAACTAGCGGAAAGCTCCTACGAGCAGTACTTC. Translation gives CASSQLAESSYEQYF. Full variable domain (rest looked up from reference TRBV19 and TRBJ2-7): DGGITQSPKYLFRKEGQNVTLSCEQNLNHDAMYWYRQDPGQGLRLIYYSQIVNDFQKGDIAEGYSVSREKKESFPLTVTSAQKNPTAFYLCASSQLAESSYEQYFGPGTRLTVT.

Note on this clonotype: The CDR3 does not close with the conserved phenylalanine or tryptophan, likely indicating a read error. The rearrangement joins TRBV4-1 to TRBJ2-2; D is possibly TRBD1 (5 bases). The CDR3 runs to 14 residues. The germline CDR1 and CDR2 sequences are MGHRA and YSYEKL. The DNA for the CDR3 is TGCGCCAGCAACCAAGGGGTCCTACCCGGGGAGCTGTTTCTT. It yields the protein CASNQGVLPGELFL.

This clonotype was observed at least ten times. The V and J genes are TRBV5-8 and TRBJ2-5; D assignment may be TRBD1 or TRBD2 (5 bases each). Germline CDR1 and CDR2: SGHTS and YDEGEE. CDR3 length equals 15 residues. V lost 0 bases, J lost 2 bases, and 11 bases lay in between. CDR3: CASSLGGTDQETQYF. For the CDR3, the DNA is TGTGCCAGCAGCTTGGGAGGGACGGATCAAGAGACCCAGTACTTC.

This clonotype was picked up a small number of times. This chain joins TRBV11-3 and TRBJ2-3; 9 positions match TRBD2. The ends lost 6 bases at V and 3 bases at J; junction bases unmatched: 4. This CDR3 is built from 14 residues. Germline-derived CDR1 and CDR2 are SGHNT and YENEEA. Here the CDR3 DNA reads TGTGCCAGCAGTATTAGCGGGGGTACAGATACGCAGTATTTT. Translated: CASSISGGTDTQYF.

At least ten counts were recorded for this clonotype. The chain carries TRBV28 and TRBJ2-6; D not certain. Trimming shortened V by 8 bases and J by 1 base, and 6 bases separated the two germline ends. The CDR3 spans 13 residues. CDR1 and CDR2 (germline): MDHEN, SYDVKM. The CDR3 is CASSRSGANVLTF. As DNA, the CDR3 is TGTGCCAGCTCAAGGTCTGGGGCCAACGTCCTGACTTTC.

Details on this clonotype: One end of the junction fails to match germline, which may point to a read error. The chain is built from TRBV4-1 and TRBJ1-5; no reliable D call. The CDR3 is 16 amino acids. The V gene's germline CDR1 is MGHRA and CDR2 YSYEKL. The CDR3 reads CASSREGGLCNQPQHF. CDR3 nucleotide sequence: TGCGCCAGCAGCCGAGAGGGAGGTCTCTGCAATCAGCCTCAGCATTTT.

In the case of this clonotype: The DNA is omitted, as the CDR3 cannot be located on it reliably, and the CDR3 follows TCRdb's listing. This chain connects TRBV11-2 to TRBJ2-1. The CDR3 numbers 14 amino acids, ends counted. CDR1 is SGHAT, CDR2 FQNNGV, per germline. The CDR3 region is CASSSVAGGNEQSF.

This clonotype was observed many times. The genes are TRBV2 and TRBJ2-5, with unresolved D. Germline V gives CDR1 SNHLY, CDR2 FYNNEI. The ends were cut back, 1 base at V and 4 bases at J, with 4 bases in the middle. CDR3 length equals 12 residues. This CDR3 is CASSEVGETQYF. The CDR3 region has the DNA TGTGCCAGCAGTGAAGTAGGAGAGACCCAGTACTTC.